One and the same sample provided the 2 T cell receptor beta chains below, sequenced in a study of T cell responses to AZD1222 COVID-19 vaccine. The method was immunoSEQ multiplex PCR; TCRdb's version includes in-frame clones alone and lacks a portion of them. Of over 45,000 clones in the sample, over 75% were seen once. The sample in question was peripheral blood, obtained 28 days after the second AZD1222 dose. The receptor set was obtained from an adult who received the AZD1222 COVID-19 vaccine.

The V and J genes are TRBV3-1 (or the pseudogene TRBV3-2) and TRBJ1-2, with D possibly matching TRBD1 (5 bases). This CDR3 region has 15 residues. Trimming stripped 5 bases from V and 8 bases from J, with 21 bases between. In germline, CDR1 is LGHDT, CDR2 YNNKEL (reference sequence). The CDR3 region has the DNA TGTGCCAGCAGCGAAATGATGACAAGGACACAGGGCTACACCTTC. This encodes CASSEMMTRTQGYTF.

The chain is built from TRBV18 and TRBJ2-5; 7 bases align to TRBD1. Germline lookup yields CDR1 KGHSH and CDR2 LQKENI. Trimming removed 5 bases from V and 4 bases from J; junction bases left unmatched: 10. The CDR3 covers 15 residues. The DNA for the CDR3 is TGTGCCAGCTCAAATAAAGGGACAGTAGGAGAGACCCAGTACTTC. It translates to CASSNKGTVGETQYF.